A selection of T cell receptor beta chains follows, all from one sample in a study of glioma-infiltrating T cells. TCRdb re-called the multiplex PCR reads with MiXCR, one entry per CDR3 protein. The sample includes 150,000 or so distinct CDR3 sequences, roughly two fifths of them seen just once. Sample: glioma tissue, nonneoplastic brain tissue, or PBMCs (not recorded which). The receptors were gathered from a human donor with low-grade glioma or glioblastoma, undergoing nonglioma brain surgery, or in good health (not recorded which). Each CDR3 is given with its conserved first and last residue. A D gene is named only where the DNA matches it firmly. Rows give clone size only sometimes, using once, few, many, or a class for an expanded clone.

j_call: TRBJ2-5; d_call: NA; v_call: TRBV20-1; clone_size: NA; cdr3_nt: TGCAGTGCTAAGGTCGGGACGGCACAAGAGACCCAGTACTTC; cdr3_aa: CSAKVGTAQETQYF
j_call: TRBJ2-2; d_call: TRBD1; v_call: TRBV6-2/TRBV6-3; clone_size: NA; cdr3_nt: TGTGCCAGCATCCTGCGACAGGGGGCAATCGGGGAGCTGTTTTTT; cdr3_aa: CASILRQGAIGELFF
j_call: TRBJ1-1; d_call: TRBD1; v_call: TRBV19; clone_size: NA; cdr3_nt: TGTGCCAGTAGGACAGGGTCCATGAACACTGAAGCTTTCTTT; cdr3_aa: CASRTGSMNTEAFF
j_call: TRBJ2-7; d_call: TRBD2; v_call: TRBV7-9; clone_size: NA; cdr3_nt: TGTGCCAGCAAAAGGACTAGCGGTGCCTACGAGCAGTACTTC; cdr3_aa: CASKRTSGAYEQYF
j_call: TRBJ1-5; d_call: NA; v_call: TRBV20-1; clone_size: many; cdr3_nt: TGCAGTGCTAGAACAGGGAGCAATCAGCCCCAGCATTTT; cdr3_aa: CSARTGSNQPQHF
j_call: TRBJ2-6; d_call: NA; v_call: TRBV28; clone_size: NA; cdr3_nt: TGCGCCAGCAGCCAAGTGGGAGGCAAAACCCCAAGCTCTGGGGCCAACGTCCTGACTTTC; cdr3_aa: CASSQVGGKTPSSGANVLTF
j_call: TRBJ2-1; d_call: TRBD2; v_call: TRBV4-2; clone_size: many; cdr3_nt: TGTGCCAGCAGCCAGGCAACTAGCGGGTTGCAGTTCTTC; cdr3_aa: CASSQATSGLQFF
j_call: TRBJ2-1; d_call: TRBD2; v_call: TRBV27; clone_size: NA; cdr3_nt: TGTGCCAGCAGTTTATCTGGCGGGAGCTCCTACAATGAGCAGTTCTTC; cdr3_aa: CASSLSGGSSYNEQFF
j_call: TRBJ2-5; d_call: NA; v_call: TRBV28; clone_size: NA; cdr3_nt: TGTGCCAGCAGTTTAAGGGACTTTCGGGAGACCCAGTACTTC; cdr3_aa: CASSLRDFRETQYF
j_call: TRBJ2-1; d_call: TRBD2; v_call: TRBV20-1; clone_size: few; cdr3_nt: TGCAGTGCTAGGAACCCGCGGGCTAGCGGAACGAATGAGCAGTTCTTC; cdr3_aa: CSARNPRASGTNEQFF
j_call: TRBJ2-5; d_call: TRBD2; v_call: TRBV4-1; clone_size: once; cdr3_nt: TGCGCCAGCAGCCATAGGACTAGCGGGAGTTTGGAGACCCAGTACTTC; cdr3_aa: CASSHRTSGSLETQYF
j_call: TRBJ2-1; d_call: TRBD1; v_call: TRBV7-8; clone_size: many; cdr3_nt: TGTGCCAGCAGCTTAGGGCAGGGGGCGGGGAATGAGCAGTTCTTC; cdr3_aa: CASSLGQGAGNEQFF
j_call: TRBJ2-7; d_call: NA; v_call: TRBV20-1; clone_size: NA; cdr3_nt: TGCAGTGCTAGCTCCAGGGTGTACGAGCAGTACTTC; cdr3_aa: CSASSRVYEQYF
j_call: TRBJ2-1; d_call: NA; v_call: TRBV6-2/TRBV6-3; clone_size: NA; cdr3_nt: TGTGCCAGCAGTTACTTATCAAGCTCCTACAATGAGCAGTTCTTC; cdr3_aa: CASSYLSSSYNEQFF
j_call: TRBJ2-7; d_call: TRBD1; v_call: TRBV4-2; clone_size: NA; cdr3_nt: TGTGCCAGCAGCCAAGATCGAGGGACAGGGGGGAATTACGAGCAGTACTTC; cdr3_aa: CASSQDRGTGGNYEQYF
j_call: TRBJ1-2; d_call: NA; v_call: TRBV27; clone_size: many; cdr3_nt: TGTGCCAGCAGTTTGGGGGCGAGGGGATATGGCTACACCTTC; cdr3_aa: CASSLGARGYGYTF
j_call: TRBJ1-3; d_call: NA; v_call: TRBV2; clone_size: few; cdr3_nt: TGTGCCAGCCGGATTAGGGAGACTGGAAACACCATATATTTT; cdr3_aa: CASRIRETGNTIYF
j_call: TRBJ2-3; d_call: NA; v_call: TRBV6-1; clone_size: many; cdr3_nt: TGTGCCAGCAGTTTGACAGGATTTGGGGATACGCAGTATTTT; cdr3_aa: CASSLTGFGDTQYF
j_call: TRBJ1-1; d_call: NA; v_call: TRBV7-2; clone_size: NA; cdr3_nt: TGTGCCAGCAGCTTGGCCGACGGTTCCACTGAAGCTTTCTTT; cdr3_aa: CASSLADGSTEAFF
j_call: TRBJ2-5; d_call: NA; v_call: TRBV29-1; clone_size: NA; cdr3_nt: TGCAGCGCAGTGAGAGGTACGCCGCCAGGGACCCAGTACTTC; cdr3_aa: CSAVRGTPPGTQYF
j_call: TRBJ2-7; d_call: TRBD2; v_call: TRBV4-2; clone_size: NA; cdr3_nt: TGTGCCAGCAGCTCCGGGACTAGCTCCTACGAGCAGTACTTC; cdr3_aa: CASSSGTSSYEQYF
j_call: TRBJ1-6; d_call: NA; v_call: TRBV7-2; clone_size: NA; cdr3_nt: TGTGCCAGCAGCTTAACAGGGTACGGCGTGTCGCCCCTCCACTTT; cdr3_aa: CASSLTGYGVSPLHF
j_call: TRBJ1-2; d_call: TRBD1; v_call: TRBV3-1; clone_size: NA; cdr3_nt: TGTGCCAGCGGCCGACAGGGAGACTATGGCTACACCTTC; cdr3_aa: CASGRQGDYGYTF
j_call: TRBJ2-1; d_call: NA; v_call: TRBV20-1; clone_size: NA; cdr3_nt: TGCAGTGGGGAAGGCTCGGCCTACGAGCAGTTCTTC; cdr3_aa: CSGEGSAYEQFF
j_call: TRBJ1-6; d_call: NA; v_call: TRBV12-3/TRBV12-4; clone_size: NA; cdr3_nt: TGTGCCAGCAGTTTGGGTCAGAGCTCCTATAATTCACCCCTCCACTTT; cdr3_aa: CASSLGQSSYNSPLHF
j_call: TRBJ1-5; d_call: NA; v_call: TRBV6-1; clone_size: few; cdr3_nt: TGTGCCAGCAGATTTATCGGAGGAAATCAGCCCCAGCATTTT; cdr3_aa: CASRFIGGNQPQHF
j_call: TRBJ2-3; d_call: NA; v_call: TRBV7-2; clone_size: NA; cdr3_nt: TGTGCCAGCAGCGGCGACCGGGACACTCTAAGGATCTACACAGATACGCAGTATTTT; cdr3_aa: CASSGDRDTLRIYTDTQYF
j_call: TRBJ2-1; d_call: NA; v_call: TRBV25-1; clone_size: few; cdr3_nt: TGTGCCAGCGCCCACCTCGGAGGCTCCTACAATGAGCAGTTCTTC; cdr3_aa: CASAHLGGSYNEQFF
j_call: TRBJ2-5; d_call: NA; v_call: TRBV18; clone_size: few; cdr3_nt: TGTGCCAGCTCACCATTGGAGGGGAGGCAAGAGACCCAGTACTTC; cdr3_aa: CASSPLEGRQETQYF
j_call: TRBJ1-3; d_call: NA; v_call: TRBV5-1; clone_size: NA; cdr3_nt: TGCGCCCGCAGCCCGGAGTCCGGAAACACCATATATTTT; cdr3_aa: CARSPESGNTIYF
j_call: TRBJ1-1; d_call: NA; v_call: TRBV6-2/TRBV6-3; clone_size: few; cdr3_nt: TGTGCCAGCAGTTACGTTCCCGCGCAGGGTGGGTATGCTTTCTTT; cdr3_aa: CASSYVPAQGGYAFF
j_call: TRBJ1-1; d_call: NA; v_call: TRBV6-1; clone_size: once; cdr3_nt: TGTGCCAGCAGTAGTTCAGGAGGTCTCACTGAAGCTTTCTTT; cdr3_aa: CASSSSGGLTEAFF
j_call: TRBJ2-7; d_call: NA; v_call: TRBV4-1; clone_size: NA; cdr3_nt: TGCGCCAGCAGCCAATCCACGGGGGTTGCCTACGAGCAGTACTTC; cdr3_aa: CASSQSTGVAYEQYF
j_call: TRBJ1-2; d_call: NA; v_call: TRBV5-5; clone_size: NA; cdr3_nt: TGTGCCAGCAGCTTGGACCTAGTCGGCAGAAACTATGGCTACACCTTC; cdr3_aa: CASSLDLVGRNYGYTF
j_call: TRBJ1-6; d_call: NA; v_call: TRBV14; clone_size: once; cdr3_nt: TGTGCCAGCAGCCAAGATCTGGCAGGGTTGTCACCCCTCCACTTT; cdr3_aa: CASSQDLAGLSPLHF
j_call: TRBJ1-1; d_call: TRBD1; v_call: TRBV18; clone_size: NA; cdr3_nt: TGTGCCAGCGCGGGACAGGGGAACACTGAAGCTTTCTTT; cdr3_aa: CASAGQGNTEAFF
j_call: TRBJ2-7; d_call: NA; v_call: TRBV11-2; clone_size: NA; cdr3_nt: TGTGCCAGCAGCTTGAGCGAGCAGTACTTC; cdr3_aa: CASSLSEQYF
j_call: TRBJ1-3; d_call: TRBD1; v_call: TRBV7-9; clone_size: once; cdr3_nt: TGTGGTTACAGGACAGGAAACTCTGGAAACACCATATATTTT; cdr3_aa: CGYRTGNSGNTIYF
j_call: TRBJ2-3; d_call: TRBD2; v_call: TRBV20-1; clone_size: NA; cdr3_nt: TGCAGTGCCATAAGCGGGGGGCGTCCAGATACGCAGTATTTT; cdr3_aa: CSAISGGRPDTQYF
j_call: TRBJ1-1; d_call: NA; v_call: TRBV6-1; clone_size: NA; cdr3_nt: TGTGCCAGCAGAGGGGAGACAGTTGAAGCTTTATTT; cdr3_aa: CASRGETVEALF
j_call: TRBJ2-1; d_call: TRBD2; v_call: TRBV10-3; clone_size: few; cdr3_nt: TGTGCCATGAGTTCGGGACTAGCAGGCAATGAGCAGTTCTTC; cdr3_aa: CAMSSGLAGNEQFF
j_call: TRBJ1-1; d_call: TRBD1; v_call: TRBV28; clone_size: many; cdr3_nt: TGTGCCAGCAGTGACAGGGGGAGCGCTTTCTTT; cdr3_aa: CASSDRGSAFF